These 3 T cell receptor delta chains were all obtained from the same sample, sequenced in a study of gamma-delta T cells after stem cell transplantation. TCRdb called clones from the RT-PCR reads again using CATT. Of 3,000 to 4,000 delta-chain clones in the sample, about 1.9% were seen once. The sample consisted of gamma-delta T cells. These receptors were taken from a human donor. It is not recorded whose cells these are; they may come from a transplant donor.

This clone is labeled large. The J gene is TRDJ1, the V gene TRDV2, with TRDD3 matching 11 bases. Losses at the gene ends were 6 bases for V and 2 bases for J; bases not matched to a gene: 10. The CDR3 covers 16 residues. Per the germline V gene, CDR1 is GEAIGNYY and CDR2 is EKD. As DNA, the CDR3 is TGTGCCTGTTCTGGGATGGGGGATACGCGGACCGATAAACTCATCTTT. The encoded protein is CACSGMGDTRTDKLIF.

This clone is medium-sized by share. The same CDR3 also results from other DNA sequences found in this sample. The chain is built from TRDV2 and TRDJ1, with 9 bases lining up with TRDD3. J gave up 0 bases and V 4 bases, and 8 bases lay outside the gene matches. Germline V gives CDR1 GEAIGNYY, CDR2 EKD. CDR3 length equals 16 residues. The CDR3 region is CACEALGDPYTDKLIF. CDR3 sequence (DNA): TGTGCCTGTGAGGCACTGGGGGACCCGTACACCGATAAACTCATCTTT.

Only a few counts were recorded for this clone. TCRdb attributes to this sequence the protein of a much larger clone, which differs from the DNA translation at residue 10; a read error is likely, and the protein displayed is translated from the DNA. This CDR3 is CACDTLMGISGDTDKLIF. In DNA, the CDR3 is TGTGCCTGTGACACCCTGATGGGGATAAGCGGGGACACCGATAAACTCATCTTT. This sequence joins TRDV2 and TRDJ1, with 7 positions matching TRDD3. The V segment lost 0 bases and the J segment 0 bases; nucleotides outside the gene matches: 12. CDR1 and CDR2 from the germline V gene are GEAIGNYY and EKD. The CDR3 contains 18 residues.